A selection of T cell receptor beta chains follows, all from one sample in a study of PD-L1 blockade in urothelial cancer. The method was immunoSEQ multiplex PCR; TCRdb's version includes in-frame clones alone and lacks a portion of them. This sample yields some 19,000 clones, of which approximately 82% are seen a single time; approximately 1.8% belongs to the top ten. Here the sequenced sample was PBMCs, taken around atezolizumab (anti-PD-L1) treatment. All receptors come from a man aged 50 or older with urothelial cancer. Each CDR3 is given with its conserved first and last residue. D genes are given only for firm matches. Clone size is given for some rows only: seen once, a few or many times, or a class if the clone is expanded.

v_call: TRBV7-2; j_call: TRBJ1-1; clone_size: once; d_call: NA; cdr3_aa: CASSLGMETEAFF; cdr3_nt: TGTGCCAGCAGCTTAGGCATGGAGACTGAAGCTTTCTTT
v_call: TRBV7-8; j_call: TRBJ1-2; clone_size: once; d_call: NA; cdr3_aa: CASSLDRVGRAYGYTF; cdr3_nt: TGTGCCAGCAGCTTAGATCGGGTCGGCAGGGCCTATGGCTACACCTTC
v_call: TRBV7-2; j_call: TRBJ1-1; clone_size: NA; d_call: TRBD1; cdr3_aa: CASSRDRGHTEAFF; cdr3_nt: TGTGCCAGCAGCAGAGACAGGGGGCACACTGAAGCTTTCTTT
v_call: TRBV4-1; j_call: TRBJ2-7; clone_size: few; d_call: NA; cdr3_aa: CASSQGTGYSSYEQYF; cdr3_nt: TGCGCCAGCAGCCAAGGTACAGGCTATTCGTCCTACGAGCAGTACTTC
v_call: TRBV6-1; j_call: TRBJ2-2; clone_size: few; d_call: NA; cdr3_aa: CASSPRDTGELFF; cdr3_nt: TGTGCCAGCAGTCCCAGGGACACCGGGGAGCTGTTTTTT
v_call: TRBV9; j_call: TRBJ1-2; clone_size: few; d_call: NA; cdr3_aa: CASSTSDRTYGYTF; cdr3_nt: TGTGCCAGCAGCACATCAGACAGGACGTATGGCTACACCTTC
v_call: TRBV7-9; j_call: TRBJ1-1; clone_size: NA; d_call: TRBD1; cdr3_aa: CASSLDRGTTEAFF; cdr3_nt: TGTGCCAGCAGCTTAGACAGGGGAACGACTGAAGCTTTCTTT
v_call: TRBV18; j_call: TRBJ2-2; clone_size: NA; d_call: NA; cdr3_aa: CASSPNRGAGELFF; cdr3_nt: TGTGCCAGCTCACCGAATCGCGGGGCCGGGGAGCTGTTTTTT
v_call: TRBV15; j_call: TRBJ1-5; clone_size: NA; d_call: TRBD1; cdr3_aa: CATGTGASHSNQPQHF; cdr3_nt: TGTGCCACCGGGACAGGGGCCTCGCATAGCAATCAGCCCCAGCATTTT
v_call: TRBV28; j_call: TRBJ2-1; clone_size: NA; d_call: NA; cdr3_aa: CASLEGGANEQFF; cdr3_nt: TGTGCCAGCCTAGAAGGGGGTGCAAATGAGCAGTTCTTC
v_call: TRBV27; j_call: TRBJ1-6; clone_size: NA; d_call: TRBD1; cdr3_aa: CASSFEGTGVSPLHF; cdr3_nt: TGTGCCAGCAGTTTCGAAGGGACAGGAGTTTCACCCCTCCACTTT
v_call: TRBV6-6; j_call: TRBJ1-2; clone_size: NA; d_call: NA; cdr3_aa: CASSPGVNYGYTF; cdr3_nt: TGTGCCAGCAGCCCGGGGGTTAACTATGGCTACACCTTC
v_call: TRBV27; j_call: TRBJ2-7; clone_size: few; d_call: NA; cdr3_aa: CASSSYYEQYF; cdr3_nt: TGTGCCAGCAGTTCCTACTACGAGCAGTACTTC
v_call: TRBV19; j_call: TRBJ1-5; clone_size: NA; d_call: NA; cdr3_aa: CASSILGGGNQPQHF; cdr3_nt: TGTGCCAGTAGTATCCTCGGTGGAGGCAATCAGCCCCAGCATTTT
v_call: TRBV14; j_call: TRBJ1-6; clone_size: few; d_call: NA; cdr3_aa: CASSQVLAYSPLHF; cdr3_nt: TGTGCCAGCAGCCAAGTCTTGGCTTATTCACCCCTCCACTTT
v_call: TRBV25-1; j_call: TRBJ2-7; clone_size: NA; d_call: TRBD2; cdr3_aa: CASSEFPRAGGPYEQYF; cdr3_nt: TGTGCCAGCAGTGAATTCCCTCGAGCGGGAGGGCCCTACGAGCAGTACTTC
v_call: TRBV30; j_call: TRBJ1-1; clone_size: few; d_call: TRBD1; cdr3_aa: CAWSVPTGKKGAFF; cdr3_nt: TGTGCCTGGAGTGTACCGACAGGGAAAAAGGGAGCTTTCTTT
v_call: TRBV19; j_call: TRBJ1-3; clone_size: NA; d_call: NA; cdr3_aa: CASSTHRSNTIYF; cdr3_nt: TGTGCCAGTAGTACCCACAGGAGTAACACCATATATTTT
v_call: TRBV30; j_call: TRBJ2-1; clone_size: NA; d_call: TRBD2; cdr3_aa: CAWSKGTSGGGNEQFF; cdr3_nt: TGTGCCTGGAGTAAAGGGACTAGCGGAGGAGGCAATGAGCAGTTCTTC
v_call: TRBV2; j_call: TRBJ2-7; clone_size: NA; d_call: TRBD2; cdr3_aa: CASSASGVGYEQYF; cdr3_nt: TGTGCCAGCAGTGCCAGCGGGGTCGGGTACGAGCAGTACTTC
v_call: TRBV7-9; j_call: TRBJ1-1; clone_size: NA; d_call: TRBD1; cdr3_aa: CASSFLTGVTEAFF; cdr3_nt: TGTGCCAGCAGCTTTCTGACAGGGGTGACTGAAGCTTTCTTT
v_call: TRBV11-1; j_call: TRBJ2-5; clone_size: NA; d_call: TRBD2; cdr3_aa: CASSLEGLAGAGQTQYF; cdr3_nt: TGTGCCAGCAGCTTAGAGGGGTTAGCGGGGGCGGGTCAGACCCAGTACTTC
v_call: TRBV7-3; j_call: TRBJ1-1; clone_size: NA; d_call: NA; cdr3_aa: CASSLQAGGTEAFF; cdr3_nt: TGTGCCAGCAGCTTACAAGCGGGGGGCACTGAAGCTTTCTTT
v_call: TRBV6-5; j_call: TRBJ2-7; clone_size: NA; d_call: NA; cdr3_aa: CASSSSLGAGTYEQYF; cdr3_nt: TGTGCCAGCAGTTCGTCTCTGGGAGCGGGCACCTACGAGCAGTACTTC
v_call: TRBV5-1; j_call: TRBJ2-2; clone_size: NA; d_call: TRBD1; cdr3_aa: CASSPDRGGTGELFF; cdr3_nt: TGCGCCAGCAGCCCGGACAGGGGTGGCACCGGGGAGCTGTTTTTT
v_call: TRBV10-3; j_call: TRBJ1-1; clone_size: NA; d_call: TRBD1; cdr3_aa: CAISGRGQGTEAFF; cdr3_nt: TGTGCCATCAGTGGCAGGGGGCAAGGCACTGAAGCTTTCTTT
v_call: TRBV7-9; j_call: TRBJ2-1; clone_size: NA; d_call: NA; cdr3_aa: CASSPSRNQYNNEQFF; cdr3_nt: TGTGCCAGCAGCCCCAGTCGTAACCAATATAACAATGAGCAGTTCTTC
v_call: TRBV19; j_call: TRBJ1-5; clone_size: NA; d_call: TRBD1; cdr3_aa: CASIEYGGQSNQPQHF; cdr3_nt: TGTGCCAGTATAGAATATGGGGGACAGAGCAATCAGCCCCAGCATTTT
v_call: TRBV2; j_call: TRBJ2-1; clone_size: few; d_call: NA; cdr3_aa: CASSSVRDGNEQFF; cdr3_nt: TGTGCCAGCAGTTCTGTGCGGGATGGAAATGAGCAGTTCTTC
v_call: TRBV2; j_call: TRBJ2-6; clone_size: NA; d_call: TRBD1; cdr3_aa: CASIRDRGTGANVLTF; cdr3_nt: TGTGCCAGCATCCGGGACAGGGGAACTGGGGCCAACGTCCTGACTTTC
v_call: TRBV5-1; j_call: TRBJ1-1; clone_size: NA; d_call: TRBD1; cdr3_aa: CASSLAGTGGTEAFF; cdr3_nt: TGCGCCAGCAGCTTGGCCGGGACAGGGGGGACTGAAGCTTTCTTT
v_call: TRBV6-1; j_call: TRBJ2-7; clone_size: NA; d_call: NA; cdr3_aa: CASSEWSLGSKDEQYF; cdr3_nt: TGTGCCAGCAGTGAATGGTCGCTGGGGAGCAAGGACGAGCAGTACTTC
v_call: TRBV7-6; j_call: TRBJ1-3; clone_size: NA; d_call: TRBD1; cdr3_aa: CASSLKTGQGAGNTIYF; cdr3_nt: TGTGCCAGCAGCCTAAAAACGGGACAGGGCGCTGGAAACACCATATATTTT
v_call: TRBV5-4; j_call: TRBJ1-2; clone_size: NA; d_call: TRBD1; cdr3_aa: CAIGRGLYGYTF; cdr3_nt: TGTGCCATTGGAAGGGGGCTGTATGGCTACACCTTC
v_call: TRBV5-1; j_call: TRBJ2-2; clone_size: NA; d_call: TRBD1; cdr3_aa: CASSSPTGKGTGELFF; cdr3_nt: TGCGCCAGCAGCTCCCCGACAGGGAAGGGGACCGGGGAGCTGTTTTTT
v_call: TRBV7-8; j_call: TRBJ2-7; clone_size: NA; d_call: TRBD2; cdr3_aa: CASSLARTSGDEQYF; cdr3_nt: TGTGCCAGCAGCTTAGCCCGGACTAGCGGGGACGAGCAGTACTTC
v_call: TRBV9; j_call: TRBJ1-1; clone_size: NA; d_call: NA; cdr3_aa: CASSLREGTEAFF; cdr3_nt: TGTGCCAGCAGCCTCCGCGAGGGCACTGAAGCTTTCTTT